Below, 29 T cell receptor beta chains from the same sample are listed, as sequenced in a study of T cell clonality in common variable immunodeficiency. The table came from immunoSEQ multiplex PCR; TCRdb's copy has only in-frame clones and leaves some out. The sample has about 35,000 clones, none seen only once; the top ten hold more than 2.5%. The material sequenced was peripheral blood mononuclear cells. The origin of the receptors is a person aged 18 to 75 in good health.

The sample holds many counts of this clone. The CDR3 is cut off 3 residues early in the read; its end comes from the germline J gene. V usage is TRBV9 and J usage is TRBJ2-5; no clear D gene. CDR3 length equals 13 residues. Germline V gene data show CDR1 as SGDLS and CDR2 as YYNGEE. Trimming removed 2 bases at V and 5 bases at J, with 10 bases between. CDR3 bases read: TGTGCCAGCAGCGTTGATAGCCAGGAGACC. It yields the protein CASSVDSQET. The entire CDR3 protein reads CASSVDSQETQYF.

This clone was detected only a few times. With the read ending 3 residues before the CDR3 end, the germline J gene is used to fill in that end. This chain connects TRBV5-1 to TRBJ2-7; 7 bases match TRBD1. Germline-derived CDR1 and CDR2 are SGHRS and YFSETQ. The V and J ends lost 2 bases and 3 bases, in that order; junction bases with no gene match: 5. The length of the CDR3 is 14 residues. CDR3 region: CASSFRQGGYEQYF. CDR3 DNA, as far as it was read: TGCGCCAGCAGCTTCCGACAGGGTGGCTACGAG.

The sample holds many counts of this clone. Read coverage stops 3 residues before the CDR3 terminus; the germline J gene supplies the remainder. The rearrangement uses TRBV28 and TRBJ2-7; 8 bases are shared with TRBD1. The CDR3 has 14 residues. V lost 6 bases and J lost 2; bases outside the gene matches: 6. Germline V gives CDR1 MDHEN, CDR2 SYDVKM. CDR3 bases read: TGTGCCAGCAGGCCACAGGGGGGCACCTACGAG. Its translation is CASRPQGGTYE. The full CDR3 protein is CASRPQGGTYEQYF.

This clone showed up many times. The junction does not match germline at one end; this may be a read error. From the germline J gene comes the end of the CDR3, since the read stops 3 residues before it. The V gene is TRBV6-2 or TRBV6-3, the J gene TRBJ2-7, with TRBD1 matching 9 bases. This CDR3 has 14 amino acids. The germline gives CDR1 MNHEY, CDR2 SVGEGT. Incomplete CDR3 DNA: TGTGCCACCAGTCTAGGACAGGGGTGGAACGAG. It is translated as CATSLGQGWNE. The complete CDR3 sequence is CATSLGQGWNEQYF.

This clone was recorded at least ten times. CDR3 residues: CASSPATSNTGELFF. CDR3 bases read: TGTGCCAGCTCACCCGCGACATCGAACACCGGGGAG. The chain couples TRBV18 to TRBJ2-2; no definite D call. The read terminates 3 residues ahead of where the CDR3 ends, so the germline J gene completes it. Germline CDR1 reads KGHSH; CDR2 reads LQKENI. The CDR3 is 15 amino acids. Trimming cost V 3 bases and J 0 bases, with 8 bases left between them. Together with reference TRBV18 and TRBJ2-2, the CDR3 gives the full variable domain: NAGVMQNPRHLVRRRGQEARLRCSPMKGHSHVYWYRQLPEEGLKFMVYLQKENIIDESGMPKERFSAEFPKEGPSILRIQQVVRGDSAAYFCASSPATSNTGELFFGEGSRLTVL.

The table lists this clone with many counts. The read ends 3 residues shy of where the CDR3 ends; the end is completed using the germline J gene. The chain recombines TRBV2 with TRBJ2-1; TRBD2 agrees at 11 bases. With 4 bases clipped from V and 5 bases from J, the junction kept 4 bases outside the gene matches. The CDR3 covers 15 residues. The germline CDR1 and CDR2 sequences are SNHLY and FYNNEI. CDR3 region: CASSVGLAANNEQFF. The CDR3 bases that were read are TGTGCCAGCAGTGTGGGACTAGCGGCTAACAATGAG.

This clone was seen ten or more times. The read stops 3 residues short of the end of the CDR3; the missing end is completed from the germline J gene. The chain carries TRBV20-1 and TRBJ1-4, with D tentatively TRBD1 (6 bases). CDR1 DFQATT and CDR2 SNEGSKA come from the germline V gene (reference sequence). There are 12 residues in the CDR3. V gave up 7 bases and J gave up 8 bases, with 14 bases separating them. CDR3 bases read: TGCAGTGTTGGCAGGGGTATAGAAAAA. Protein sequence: CSVGRGIEK. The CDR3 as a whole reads CSVGRGIEKLFF.

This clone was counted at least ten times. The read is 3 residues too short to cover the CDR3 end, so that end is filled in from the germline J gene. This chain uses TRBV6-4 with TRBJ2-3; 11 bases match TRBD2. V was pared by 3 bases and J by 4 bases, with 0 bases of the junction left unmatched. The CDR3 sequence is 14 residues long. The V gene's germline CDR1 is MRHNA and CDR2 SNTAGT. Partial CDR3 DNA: TGTGCCAGCAGTGAGACTAGCGGGGCAGATACG. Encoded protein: CASSETSGADT. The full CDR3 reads CASSETSGADTQYF.

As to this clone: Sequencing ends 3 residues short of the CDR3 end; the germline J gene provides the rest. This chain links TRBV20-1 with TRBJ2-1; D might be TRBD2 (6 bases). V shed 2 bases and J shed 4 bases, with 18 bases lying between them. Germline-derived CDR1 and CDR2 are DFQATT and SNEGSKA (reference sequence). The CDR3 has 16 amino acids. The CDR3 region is CSARFSAGFLYNEQFF. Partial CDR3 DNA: TGCAGTGCTAGATTTTCGGCGGGATTCCTATACAATGAG.

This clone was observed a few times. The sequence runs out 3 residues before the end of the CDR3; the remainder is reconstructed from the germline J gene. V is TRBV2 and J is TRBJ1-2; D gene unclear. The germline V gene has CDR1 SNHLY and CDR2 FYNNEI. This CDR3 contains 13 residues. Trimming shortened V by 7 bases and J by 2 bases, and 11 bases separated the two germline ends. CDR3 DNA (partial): TGTGCCAGCATTGGAACAGAGAACTATGGC. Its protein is CASIGTENYG. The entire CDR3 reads CASIGTENYGYTF.

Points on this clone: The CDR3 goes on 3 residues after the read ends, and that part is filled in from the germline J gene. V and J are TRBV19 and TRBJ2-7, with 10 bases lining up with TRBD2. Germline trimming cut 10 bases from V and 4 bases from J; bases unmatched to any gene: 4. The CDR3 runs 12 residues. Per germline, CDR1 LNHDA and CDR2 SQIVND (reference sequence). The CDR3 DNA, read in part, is TGTGCCACGTCTAGCGGGAGTTACGAG. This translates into CATSSGSYE. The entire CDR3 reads CATSSGSYEQYF.

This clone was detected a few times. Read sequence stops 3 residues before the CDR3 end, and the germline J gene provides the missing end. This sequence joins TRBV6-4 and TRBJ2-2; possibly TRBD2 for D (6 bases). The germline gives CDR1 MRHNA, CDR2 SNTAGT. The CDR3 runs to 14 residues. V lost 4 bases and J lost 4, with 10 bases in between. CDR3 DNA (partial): TGTGCCAGCAGTGTGGGACTTTTCACCGGGGAG. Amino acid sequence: CASSVGLFTGE. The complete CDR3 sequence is CASSVGLFTGELFF.

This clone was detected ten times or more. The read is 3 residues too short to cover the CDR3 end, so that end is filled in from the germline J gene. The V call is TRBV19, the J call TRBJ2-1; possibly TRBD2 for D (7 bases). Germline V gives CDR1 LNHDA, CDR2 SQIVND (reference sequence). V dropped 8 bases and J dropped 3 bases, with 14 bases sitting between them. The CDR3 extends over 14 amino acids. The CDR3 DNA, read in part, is TGTGCCAGTGGAGGGGGGGCTTTCTACAATGAG. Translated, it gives CASGGGAFYNE. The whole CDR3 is CASGGGAFYNEQFF.

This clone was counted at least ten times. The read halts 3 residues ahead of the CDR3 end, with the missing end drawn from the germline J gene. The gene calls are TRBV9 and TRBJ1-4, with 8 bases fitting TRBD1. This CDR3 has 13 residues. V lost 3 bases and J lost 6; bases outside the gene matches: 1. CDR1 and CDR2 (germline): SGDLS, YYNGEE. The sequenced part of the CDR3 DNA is TGTGCCAGCAGCGCAGGGGGCGATGAAAAA. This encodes CASSAGGDEK. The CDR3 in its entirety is CASSAGGDEKLFF.

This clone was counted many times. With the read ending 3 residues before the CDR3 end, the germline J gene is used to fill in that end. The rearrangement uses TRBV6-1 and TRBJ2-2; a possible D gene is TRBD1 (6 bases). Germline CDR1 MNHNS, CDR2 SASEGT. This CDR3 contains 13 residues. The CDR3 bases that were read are TGTGCCAGCAGTGACAGGGGTAGTGAAAAG. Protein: CASSDRGSEK. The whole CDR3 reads CASSDRGSEKLFF.

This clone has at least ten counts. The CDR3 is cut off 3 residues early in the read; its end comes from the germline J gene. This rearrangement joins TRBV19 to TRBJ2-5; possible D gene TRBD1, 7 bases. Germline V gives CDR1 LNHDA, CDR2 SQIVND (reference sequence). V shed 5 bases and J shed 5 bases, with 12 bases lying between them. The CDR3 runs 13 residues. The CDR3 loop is CASSGQGGETQYF. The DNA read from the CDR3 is TGTGCCAGTAGTGGGCAGGGGGGCGAGACC.

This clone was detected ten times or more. The CDR3 region is CASSIDLAGVRTDTQYF. The sequenced CDR3 bases are TGTGCCAGTAGTATAGATCTAGCGGGAGTTAGGACAGATACG. The chain combines TRBV19 with TRBJ2-3, with 10 bases matching TRBD2. Read data end 3 residues before the CDR3 end; the end is taken from the germline J gene. Per the germline V gene, CDR1 is LNHDA and CDR2 is SQIVND (reference sequence). The CDR3 consists of 17 residues. Trimming removed 0 bases from V and 3 bases from J; junction bases left unmatched: 6. The full variable domain, its missing parts supplied by reference TRBV19 and TRBJ2-3, is DGGITQSPKYLFRKEGQNVTLSCEQNLNHDAMYWYRQDPGQGLRLIYYSQIVNDFQKGDIAEGYSVSREKKESFPLTVTSAQKNPTAFYLCASSIDLAGVRTDTQYFGPGTRLTVL.

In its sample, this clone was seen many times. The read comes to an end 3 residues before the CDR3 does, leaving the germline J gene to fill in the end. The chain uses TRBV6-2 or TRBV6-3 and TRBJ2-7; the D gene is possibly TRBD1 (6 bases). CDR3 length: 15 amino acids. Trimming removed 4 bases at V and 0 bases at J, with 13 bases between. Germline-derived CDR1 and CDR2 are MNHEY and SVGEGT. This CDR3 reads CASSSTGFTSYEQYF. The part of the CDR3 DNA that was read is TGTGCCAGCAGTTCTACAGGGTTCACCTCCTACGAG.

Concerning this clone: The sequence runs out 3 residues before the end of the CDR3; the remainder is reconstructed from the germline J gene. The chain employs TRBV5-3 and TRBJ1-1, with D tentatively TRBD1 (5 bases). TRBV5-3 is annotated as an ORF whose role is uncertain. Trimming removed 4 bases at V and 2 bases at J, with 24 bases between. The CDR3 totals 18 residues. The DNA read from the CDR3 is TGTGCCAGAAGCCCCCGTCAGCAGGGTACCATTATTAACACTGAA. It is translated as CARSPRQQGTIINTE. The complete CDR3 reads CARSPRQQGTIINTEAFF.

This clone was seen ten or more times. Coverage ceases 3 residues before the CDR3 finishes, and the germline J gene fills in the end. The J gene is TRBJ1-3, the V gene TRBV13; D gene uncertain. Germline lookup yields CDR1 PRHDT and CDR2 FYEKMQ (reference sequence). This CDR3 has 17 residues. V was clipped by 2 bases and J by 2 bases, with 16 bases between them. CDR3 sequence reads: CASSLRLGGRTGNTIYF. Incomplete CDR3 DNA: TGTGCCAGCAGCTTACGACTAGGTGGAAGGACTGGAAACACC.

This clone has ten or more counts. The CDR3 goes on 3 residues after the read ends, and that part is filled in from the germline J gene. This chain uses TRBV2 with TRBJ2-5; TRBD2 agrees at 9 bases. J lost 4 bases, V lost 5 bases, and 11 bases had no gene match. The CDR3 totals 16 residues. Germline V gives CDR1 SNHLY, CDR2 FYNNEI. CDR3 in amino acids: CASSPGGLAGLETQYF. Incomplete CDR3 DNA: TGTGCCAGCAGTCCAGGCGGGCTAGCGGGACTAGAGACC. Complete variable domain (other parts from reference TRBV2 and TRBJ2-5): EPEVTQTPSHQVTQMGQEVILRCVPISNHLYFYWYRQILGQKVEFLVSFYNNEISEKSEIFDDQFSVERPDGSNFTLKIRSTKLEDSAMYFCASSPGGLAGLETQYFGPGTRLLVL.

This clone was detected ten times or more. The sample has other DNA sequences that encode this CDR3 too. CDR3 DNA (partial): TGTGCCAGCAGCCCATCTGCGCGCGGAAACACC. Encoded protein: CASSPSARGNT. The CDR3, in full, reads CASSPSARGNTIYF. The V call is TRBV7-9, the J call TRBJ1-3; D unresolved. The read gets to within 3 residues of the CDR3 end, and the germline J gene fills in the rest. CDR1 SEHNR and CDR2 FQNEAQ come from the germline V gene (reference sequence). The germline V and J ends were trimmed by 5 bases and 4 bases, with 12 bases remaining between them. The CDR3 length is 14 residues.

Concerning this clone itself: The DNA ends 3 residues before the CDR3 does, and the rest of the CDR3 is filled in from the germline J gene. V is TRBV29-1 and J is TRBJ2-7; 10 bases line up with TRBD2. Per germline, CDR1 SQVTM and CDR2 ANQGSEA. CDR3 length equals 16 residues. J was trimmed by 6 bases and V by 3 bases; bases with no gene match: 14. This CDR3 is CSVESGRWTSGGEQYF. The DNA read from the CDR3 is TGCAGCGTTGAGAGTGGTCGGTGGACTAGCGGCGGCGAG.

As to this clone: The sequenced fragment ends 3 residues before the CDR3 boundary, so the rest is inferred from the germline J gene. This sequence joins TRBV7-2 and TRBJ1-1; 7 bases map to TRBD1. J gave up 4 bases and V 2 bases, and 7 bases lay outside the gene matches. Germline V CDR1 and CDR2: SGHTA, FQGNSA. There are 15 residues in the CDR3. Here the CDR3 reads CASSLFSTGATEAFF. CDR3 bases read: TGTGCCAGCAGCTTATTTTCAACAGGGGCCACTGAA.

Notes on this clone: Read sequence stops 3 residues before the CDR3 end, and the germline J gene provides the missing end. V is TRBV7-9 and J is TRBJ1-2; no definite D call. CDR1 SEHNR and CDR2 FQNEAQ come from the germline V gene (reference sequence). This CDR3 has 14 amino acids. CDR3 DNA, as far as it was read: TGTGCCAGCAGCTCGACTAGCGGGATATACGAA. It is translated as CASSSTSGIYE. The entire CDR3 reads CASSSTSGIYEYTF.

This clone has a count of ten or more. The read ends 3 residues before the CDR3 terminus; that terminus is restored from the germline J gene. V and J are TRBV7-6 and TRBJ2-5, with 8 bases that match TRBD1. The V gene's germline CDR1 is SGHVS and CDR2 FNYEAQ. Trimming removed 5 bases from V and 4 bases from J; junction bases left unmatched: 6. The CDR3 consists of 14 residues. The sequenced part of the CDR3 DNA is TGTGCCAGCAGCCCAGACAGGGGATTAGAGACC. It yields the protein CASSPDRGLET. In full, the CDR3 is CASSPDRGLETQYF.

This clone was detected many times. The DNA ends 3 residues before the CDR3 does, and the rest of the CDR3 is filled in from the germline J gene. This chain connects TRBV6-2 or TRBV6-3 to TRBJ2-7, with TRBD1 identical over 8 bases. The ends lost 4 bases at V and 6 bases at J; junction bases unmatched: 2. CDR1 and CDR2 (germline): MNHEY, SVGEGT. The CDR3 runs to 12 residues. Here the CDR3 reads CASSSQGAEQYF. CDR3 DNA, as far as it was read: TGTGCCAGCAGTTCCCAGGGGGCCGAG.

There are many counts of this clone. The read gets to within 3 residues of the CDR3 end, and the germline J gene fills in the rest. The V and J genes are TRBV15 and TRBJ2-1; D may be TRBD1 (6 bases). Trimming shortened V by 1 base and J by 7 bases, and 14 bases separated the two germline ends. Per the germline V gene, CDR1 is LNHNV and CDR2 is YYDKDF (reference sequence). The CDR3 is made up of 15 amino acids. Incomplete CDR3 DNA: TGTGCCACCAGCAGAGCCACAGGGAAGGGAAATGAG. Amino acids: CATSRATGKGNE. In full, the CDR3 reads CATSRATGKGNEQFF.

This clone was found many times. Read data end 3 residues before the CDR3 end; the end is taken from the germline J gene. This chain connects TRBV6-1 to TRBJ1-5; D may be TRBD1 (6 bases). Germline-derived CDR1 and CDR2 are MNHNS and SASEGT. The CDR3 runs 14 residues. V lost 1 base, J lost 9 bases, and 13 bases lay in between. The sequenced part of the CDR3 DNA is TGTGCCAGCAGTGAAGTACCAGGGGAAACGCCC. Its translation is CASSEVPGETP. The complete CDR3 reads CASSEVPGETPQHF.